One sample yielded the 27 T cell receptor beta chains listed below, sequenced in a study of response to subunit inactivated influenza vaccine. TCRdb called the RT-PCR reads again in MiXCR, with one record for every CDR3 protein. In the table there are approximately 700,000 distinct CDR3 sequences, 15% to 18% of which are singletons. The sequenced sample was PBMCs from blood, obtained about 11 days after vaccination. These receptors were obtained from a man aged 50 or older who received an inactivated influenza vaccine.

This clonotype was recorded many times. The chain couples TRBV12-3 or TRBV12-4 to TRBJ1-4, with a tentative D call TRBD1 (5 bases). The CDR3 loop spans 15 amino acids. Between the trimmed V and J ends, which lost 5 bases and 7 bases, there was a span of 17 bases. For the CDR3, the DNA is TGTGCCAGCAGTCACCAGGACACCGGAGGTGAAAAACTGTTTTTT. As protein: CASSHQDTGGEKLFF.

This chain joins TRBV6-1 and TRBJ2-3, with D perhaps being TRBD1 or TRBD2 (6 bases each). Trimming removed 6 bases from V and 3 bases from J, with 16 bases in between. This CDR3 comprises 15 residues. Germline assignment: CDR1 MNHNS and CDR2 SASEGT. CDR3 amino acids: CASSPRGVGTDTQYF. The CDR3 nucleotides are TGTGCCAGCAGCCCGAGGGGGGTAGGGACAGATACGCAGTATTTT.

This clonotype was found many times. The chain combines TRBV13 with TRBJ2-7; TRBD1 agrees at 7 bases. The CDR3 has 15 amino acids. The V and J ends lost 0 bases and 1 base, in that order; junction bases with no gene match: 3. Per the germline V gene, CDR1 is PRHDT and CDR2 is FYEKMQ (reference sequence). The chain's CDR3 is CASSLGPRGSYEQYF. CDR3 coding DNA: TGTGCCAGCAGCTTAGGGCCCAGGGGGTCCTACGAGCAGTACTTC.

A few counts support this clonotype. This chain connects TRBV28 to TRBJ2-7; D possibly corresponds to TRBD2 (6 bases). This CDR3 region has 13 residues. Between the trimmed V and J ends, which lost 4 bases and 7 bases, there was a span of 14 bases. CDR1 and CDR2 (germline): MDHEN, SYDVKM. CDR3 loop: CASSWSALAEQYF. The CDR3 region has the DNA TGTGCCAGCAGTTGGTCAGCCCTAGCGGAGCAGTACTTC.

This clonotype has just a few counts. The CDR3 reads CASSLMEGTNTGELFF. In DNA form, the CDR3 reads TGCGCCAGCAGCCTGATGGAGGGAACGAACACCGGGGAGCTGTTTTTT. The chain has TRBV5-1 and TRBJ2-2; a possible D gene is TRBD2 (6 bases). Germline values: CDR1 SGHRS, CDR2 YFSETQ. V was clipped by 4 bases and J by 0 bases, with 13 bases between them. The length of the CDR3 is 16 residues. Filled out from reference TRBV5-1 and TRBJ2-2, the complete variable domain reads KAGVTQTPRYLIKTRGQQVTLSCSPISGHRSVSWYQQTPGQGLQFLFEYFSETQRNKGNFPGRFSGRQFSNSRSEMNVSTLELGDSALYLCASSLMEGTNTGELFFGEGSRLTVL.

The chain carries TRBV5-1 and TRBJ2-6; no firm D call. V was shortened by 4 bases and J by 2 bases, with 10 bases between the two germline ends. The CDR3 loop spans 15 amino acids. In germline, CDR1 is SGHRS, CDR2 YFSETQ. The CDR3 loop reads CASSPDRAGANVLTF. The CDR3 nucleotides read TGCGCCAGCAGCCCGGACCGAGCTGGGGCCAACGTCCTGACTTTC.

To note about this clonotype: Here the CDR3 omits its conserved ending phenylalanine or tryptophan, so a read error is the likely source. This rearrangement joins TRBV29-1 to TRBJ2-5; TRBD2 matches 11 bases. V lost 4 bases and J lost 4; bases outside the gene matches: 11. Germline V CDR1 and CDR2: SQVTM, ANQGSEA. The CDR3 loop spans 16 amino acids. CDR3 residues: CSVGVAGGRGRETQYL. The DNA for the CDR3 is TGCAGCGTTGGTGTAGCGGGAGGGAGGGGTCGAGAGACCCAGTACTTG.

This clonotype was recorded a few times. One junction end does not reproduce the germline sequence, and a read error may be involved. This chain links TRBV20-1 with TRBJ1-1, with 9 nucleotides matching TRBD1. Germline CDR1 is DFQATT and CDR2 is SNEGSKA (reference sequence). The CDR3 spans 13 residues. The CDR3 coding sequence is TGCAGTGCTAGGGACAGGGGCTACACTGAAGTTTTCTTT. It encodes CSARDRGYTEVFF.

This chain uses TRBV18 with TRBJ1-3; no reliable D call. The CDR3 extends over 16 amino acids. Germline V CDR1 and CDR2: KGHSH, LQKENI. V lost 6 bases, J lost 4 bases, and 19 bases lay in between. The chain's CDR3 is CASSTQSYARGNTIYF. DNA of the CDR3: TGTGCCAGCTCCACGCAGTCGTATGCACGCGGAAACACCATATATTTT.

This clonotype came up a few times. V and J are TRBV4-1 and TRBJ2-3, with D perhaps matching TRBD1 (6 bases). The germline V gene has CDR1 MGHRA and CDR2 YSYEKL. The CDR3 is 15 amino acids. Between the trimmed V and J ends, which lost 1 base and 1 base, there was a span of 9 bases. For the CDR3, the DNA is TGCGCCAGCAGCCAAGTGTGGACAGGCACAGATACGCAGTATTTT. Translating gives CASSQVWTGTDTQYF.

V and J are TRBV5-1 and TRBJ2-5; TRBD1 agrees at 8 bases. The germline gives CDR1 SGHRS, CDR2 YFSETQ. V lost 0 bases, J lost 5 bases, and 6 bases stayed unmatched. The CDR3 contains 15 residues. This CDR3 is CASSLDTGGLETQYF. In nucleotides, the CDR3 is TGCGCCAGCAGCTTGGATACAGGGGGTTTGGAGACCCAGTACTTC. The complete variable domain, with remaining parts taken from reference TRBV5-1 and TRBJ2-5, reads KAGVTQTPRYLIKTRGQQVTLSCSPISGHRSVSWYQQTPGQGLQFLFEYFSETQRNKGNFPGRFSGRQFSNSRSEMNVSTLELGDSALYLCASSLDTGGLETQYFGPGTRLLVL.

Ten or more counts support this clonotype. The rearrangement links TRBV5-1 to TRBJ2-1, with TRBD2 matching over 8 bases. Germline V lookup: CDR1 SGHRS, CDR2 YFSETQ. The trim removed 3 bases at V and 0 bases at J, leaving 8 bases unmatched. The CDR3 length is 17 residues. The CDR3 DNA reads as TGCGCCAGCAGCTGGACGACTAGCGTGATCTCCTACAATGAGCAGTTCTTC. It yields the protein CASSWTTSVISYNEQFF.

The chain links TRBV5-1 to TRBJ1-6; D gene ambiguous. V was cut by 0 bases and J by 7 bases, with 11 bases left in between. The germline V gene has CDR1 SGHRS and CDR2 YFSETQ. The CDR3 runs to 15 residues. The CDR3 protein is CASSLGRAQNSPLHF. For the CDR3, the DNA is TGCGCCAGCAGCTTGGGAAGGGCCCAAAATTCACCCCTCCACTTT.

This clonotype was counted between two and nine times. The rearrangement uses TRBV6-2 or TRBV6-3 and TRBJ1-1; possible D gene TRBD1, 5 bases. The germline gives CDR1 MNHEY, CDR2 SVGEGT. Trimming stripped 6 bases from V and 2 bases from J, with 16 bases between. The CDR3 is made up of 15 amino acids. The CDR3 bases are TGTGCCAGCAGCTTACTAGACAGCATAAACACTGAAGCTTTCTTT. This codes for CASSLLDSINTEAFF.

This clonotype has only a few counts. This chain uses TRBV5-1 with TRBJ2-7, with TRBD1 matching over 8 bases. The CDR3 totals 14 residues. The trim removed 0 bases at V and 5 bases at J, leaving 4 bases unmatched. The V gene's germline CDR1 is SGHRS and CDR2 YFSETQ. The DNA for the CDR3 is TGCGCCAGCAGCTTGGACAGGGGGGCGAACGAGCAGTACTTC. Translating gives CASSLDRGANEQYF.

This clonotype was seen only a few times. This chain links TRBV18 with TRBJ1-1; D unresolved. Germline V gene data show CDR1 as KGHSH and CDR2 as LQKENI. The CDR3 is made up of 14 amino acids. The ends were cut back, 3 bases at V and 1 base at J, with 9 bases in the middle. CDR3 bases: TGTGCCAGCTCACCGTCGCTGGGGAACACTGAAGCTTTCTTT. This translates into CASSPSLGNTEAFF.

J is TRBJ2-2 and V is TRBV7-2, with 8 bases fitting TRBD2. J was trimmed by 6 bases and V by 6 bases; bases with no gene match: 9. Germline CDR1 reads SGHTA; CDR2 reads FQGNSA. This CDR3 spans 15 amino acids. The CDR3, as DNA: TGTGCCAGCAGACCCCGAGCGGGAGAATCCGGGGAGCTGTTTTTT. Amino acid sequence: CASRPRAGESGELFF.

Of note for this clonotype: A read error may account for a junction end that differs from germline. The V and J genes are TRBV20-1 and TRBJ2-1, with 15 positions matching TRBD2. There are 15 residues in the CDR3. CDR1 and CDR2 (germline): DFQATT, SNEGSKA (reference sequence). The CDR3 nucleotides read TGCAGTGCTTACGGACTAGCGGGGGGGAAAGATGAGCACTTCTTC. Its protein product is CSAYGLAGGKDEHFF.

V is TRBV4-3 and J is TRBJ1-2, with 8 bases that match TRBD1. V lost 0 bases to trimming and J lost 1 base; unmatched junction nucleotides: 1. Per the germline V gene, CDR1 is LGHNA and CDR2 is YSLEER. The CDR3 extends over 15 amino acids. DNA of the CDR3: TGCGCCAGCAGCCAAGACAGGGGGCTTAACTATGGCTACACCTTC. Translated: CASSQDRGLNYGYTF.

This chain uses TRBV18 with TRBJ1-1; no clear D gene. This CDR3 comprises 13 residues. V was clipped by 3 bases and J by 2 bases, with 7 bases between them. Germline CDR1 reads KGHSH; CDR2 reads LQKENI. CDR3 sequence reads: CASSPRSNTEAFF. The CDR3 DNA reads as TGTGCCAGCTCACCTCGCTCTAACACTGAAGCTTTCTTT.

This sequence joins TRBV24-1 and TRBJ2-1; TRBD2 aligns across 10 bases. This CDR3 region has 14 residues. From germline, CDR1 is KGHDR and CDR2 SFDVKD. V was clipped by 5 bases and J by 15 bases; unmatched bases: 12. CDR3: CATSGNSGGHRWFF. The CDR3 nucleotides read TGTGCCACCAGTGGTAATAGCGGGGGGCATCGTTGGTTCTTC.

This CDR3 reads CASSPLQGTHEQYF. CDR3 sequence (DNA): TGTGCCAGCTCACCACTACAGGGGACCCACGAGCAGTACTTC. J is TRBJ2-7 and V is TRBV18; 7 bases agree with TRBD1. V shed 1 base and J 5 bases; nucleotides not matched to a gene: 5. The CDR3 consists of 14 residues. The germline V gene has CDR1 KGHSH and CDR2 LQKENI.

This clonotype was counted many times. CDR3 residues: CASSYGDTQYF. DNA of the CDR3: TGTGCCAGCAGTTATGGGGATACGCAGTATTTT. The gene calls are TRBV6-6 and TRBJ2-3; D is ambiguous. The germline gives CDR1 MNHNY, CDR2 SVGAGI (reference sequence). V was pared by 3 bases and J by 6 bases, with 4 bases between. This CDR3 is 11 amino acids long.

This clonotype has just a few counts. The chain uses TRBV2 and TRBJ2-7, with 12 bases aligning to TRBD2. CDR3 length equals 15 residues. CDR1 SNHLY and CDR2 FYNNEI come from the germline V gene. Unmatched junction bases numbered 3, after V lost 6 bases and J lost 0 bases. The CDR3: CASRETSGSSYEQYF. As DNA, the CDR3 is TGTGCCAGCAGGGAGACTAGCGGGAGCTCCTACGAGCAGTACTTC.

This clonotype has just a few counts. The V and J genes are TRBV28 and TRBJ2-7; D perhaps matches TRBD1 (5 bases). Germline lookup yields CDR1 MDHEN and CDR2 SYDVKM. With 3 bases removed from V and 2 bases from J, the gap between germline ends came to 14 bases. This CDR3 is 15 amino acids long. The CDR3 protein is CASSLTAGPPYEQYF. CDR3 bases: TGTGCCAGCAGTTTGACAGCCGGCCCGCCCTACGAGCAGTACTTC. The variable domain in full, with the rest retrieved from reference TRBV28 and TRBJ2-7, is DVKVTQSSRYLVKRTGEKVFLECVQDMDHENMFWYRQDPGLGLRLIYFSYDVKMKEKGDIPEGYSVSREKKERFSLILESASTNQTSMYLCASSLTAGPPYEQYFGPGTRLTVT.

This chain uses TRBV5-1 with TRBJ2-1, with a possible D match to TRBD2 (7 bases). The CDR3 runs 13 residues. Trimming cost V 3 bases and J 8 bases, with 12 bases left between them. Germline values: CDR1 SGHRS, CDR2 YFSETQ. CDR3 sequence reads: CASSYGGGDEQFF. DNA of the CDR3: TGCGCCAGCAGCTATGGCGGGGGCGATGAGCAGTTCTTC.

This clonotype was seen a handful of times. The CDR3 spells CASTPNGLAGASEQYF. The CDR3 nucleotides are TGCGCCAGCACCCCCAACGGACTAGCGGGAGCTAGCGAGCAGTACTTC. The chain links TRBV5-1 to TRBJ2-7; 13 nucleotides match TRBD2. This CDR3 has 16 amino acids. The trim removed 6 bases at V and 6 bases at J, leaving 12 bases unmatched. CDR1 and CDR2 from the germline V gene are SGHRS and YFSETQ.